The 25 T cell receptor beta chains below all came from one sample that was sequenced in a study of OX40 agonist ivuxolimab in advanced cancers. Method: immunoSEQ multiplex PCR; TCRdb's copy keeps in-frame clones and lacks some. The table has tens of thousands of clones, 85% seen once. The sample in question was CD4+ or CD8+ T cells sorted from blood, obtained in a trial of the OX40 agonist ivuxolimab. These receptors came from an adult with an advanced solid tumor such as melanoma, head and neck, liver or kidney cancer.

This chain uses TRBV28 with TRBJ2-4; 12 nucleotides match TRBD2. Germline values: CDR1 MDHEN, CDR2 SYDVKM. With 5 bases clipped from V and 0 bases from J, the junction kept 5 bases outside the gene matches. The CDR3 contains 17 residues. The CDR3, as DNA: TGTGCCAGCAGTCGAACTAGCGGGAGGCTAGCCAAAAACATTCAGTACTTC. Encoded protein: CASSRTSGRLAKNIQYF.

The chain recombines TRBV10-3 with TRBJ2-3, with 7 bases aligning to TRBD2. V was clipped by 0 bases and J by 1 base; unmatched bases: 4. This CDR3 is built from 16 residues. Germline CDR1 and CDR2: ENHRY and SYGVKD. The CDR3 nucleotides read TGTGCCATCAGTGAGTCTCGCCTAGCGGGCACAGATACGCAGTATTTT. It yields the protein CAISESRLAGTDTQYF.

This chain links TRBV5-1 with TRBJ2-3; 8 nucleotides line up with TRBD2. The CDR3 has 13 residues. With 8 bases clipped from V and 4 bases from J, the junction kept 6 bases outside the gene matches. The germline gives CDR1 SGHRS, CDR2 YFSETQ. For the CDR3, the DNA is TGCGCCAGTGGGGCGGGGGGCTCAGATACGCAGTATTTT. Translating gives CASGAGGSDTQYF.

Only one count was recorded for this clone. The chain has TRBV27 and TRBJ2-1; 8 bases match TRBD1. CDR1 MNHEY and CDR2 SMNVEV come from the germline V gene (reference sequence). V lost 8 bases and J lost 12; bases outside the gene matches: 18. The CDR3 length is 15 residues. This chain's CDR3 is CASLDRGSSITSQFF. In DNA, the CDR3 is TGTGCCAGCCTAGACAGGGGTTCCTCGATTACGTCGCAGTTCTTC.

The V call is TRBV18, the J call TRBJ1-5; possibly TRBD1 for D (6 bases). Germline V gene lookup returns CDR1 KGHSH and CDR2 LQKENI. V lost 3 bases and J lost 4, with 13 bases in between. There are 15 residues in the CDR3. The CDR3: CASSPLDSSNQPQHF. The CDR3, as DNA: TGTGCCAGCTCACCCCTGGACAGTTCTAATCAGCCCCAGCATTTT.

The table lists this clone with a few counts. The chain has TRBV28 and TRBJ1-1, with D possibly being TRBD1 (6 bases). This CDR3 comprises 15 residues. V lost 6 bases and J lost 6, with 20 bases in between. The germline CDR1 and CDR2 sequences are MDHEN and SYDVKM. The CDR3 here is CASSYPTGLRPEAFF. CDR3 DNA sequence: TGTGCCAGCAGCTACCCTACAGGGTTAAGGCCTGAAGCTTTCTTT.

DNA of the CDR3: TGTGCCAGCAGCTTAGACGGGGCCGGTTCTGGAAACACCATATATTTT. Translating gives CASSLDGAGSGNTIYF. This sequence joins TRBV7-2 and TRBJ1-3, with D perhaps TRBD1 (5 bases). This CDR3 region has 16 residues. CDR1 and CDR2 (germline): SGHTA, FQGNSA. V lost 1 base, J lost 1 base, and 11 bases lay in between.

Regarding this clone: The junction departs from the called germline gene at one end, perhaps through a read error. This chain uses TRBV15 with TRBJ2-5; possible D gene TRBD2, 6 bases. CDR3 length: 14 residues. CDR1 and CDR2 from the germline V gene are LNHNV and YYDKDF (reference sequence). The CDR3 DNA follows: TGTGCCACCGGTAATCGCGGGGAACAAGGGACCCAGTACTTC. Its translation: CATGNRGEQGTQYF.

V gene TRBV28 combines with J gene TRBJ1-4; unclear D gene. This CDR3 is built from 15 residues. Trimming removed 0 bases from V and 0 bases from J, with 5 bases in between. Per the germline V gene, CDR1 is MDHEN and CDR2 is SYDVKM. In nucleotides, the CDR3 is TGTGCCAGCAGTTTATGGAGCCCAACTAATGAAAAACTGTTTTTT. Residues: CASSLWSPTNEKLFF.

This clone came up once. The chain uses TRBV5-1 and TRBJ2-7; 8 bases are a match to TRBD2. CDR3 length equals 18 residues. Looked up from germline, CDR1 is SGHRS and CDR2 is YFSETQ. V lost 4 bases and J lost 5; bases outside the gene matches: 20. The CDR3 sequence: CASSTPRERVGTSNEQYF. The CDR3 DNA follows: TGCGCCAGCAGCACACCACGGGAGCGGGTCGGGACTAGTAACGAGCAGTACTTC.

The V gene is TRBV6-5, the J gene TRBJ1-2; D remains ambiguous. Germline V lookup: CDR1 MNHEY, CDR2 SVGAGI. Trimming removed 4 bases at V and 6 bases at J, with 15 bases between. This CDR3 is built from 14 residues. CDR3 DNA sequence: TGTGCCAGCAGTTCCCCATTTTGGGGTCATGGCTACACCTTC. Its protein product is CASSSPFWGHGYTF.

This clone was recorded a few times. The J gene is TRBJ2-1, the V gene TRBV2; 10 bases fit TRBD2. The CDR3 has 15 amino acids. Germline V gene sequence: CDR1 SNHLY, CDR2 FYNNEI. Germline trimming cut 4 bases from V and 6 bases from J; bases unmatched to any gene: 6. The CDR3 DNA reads TGTGCCAGCAGTGTTTACGGGACTAGCGCCAATGAGCAGTTCTTC. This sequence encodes CASSVYGTSANEQFF.

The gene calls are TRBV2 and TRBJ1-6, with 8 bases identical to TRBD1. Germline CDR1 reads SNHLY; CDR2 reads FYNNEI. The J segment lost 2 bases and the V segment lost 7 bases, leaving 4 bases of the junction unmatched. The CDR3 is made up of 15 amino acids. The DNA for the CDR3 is TGTGCCAGCAAGGACAGGGTAACCTATAATTCACCCCTCCACTTT. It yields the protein CASKDRVTYNSPLHF.

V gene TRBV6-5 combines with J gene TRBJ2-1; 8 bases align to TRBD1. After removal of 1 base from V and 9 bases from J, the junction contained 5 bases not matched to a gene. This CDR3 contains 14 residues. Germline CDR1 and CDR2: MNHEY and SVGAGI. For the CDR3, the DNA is TGTGCCAGCAGTTACTTCCCAGGGGGCGGTGAGCAGTTCTTC. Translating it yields CASSYFPGGGEQFF.

Written as DNA, the CDR3 is TGTGCCAGTAGAGGTGGGACAGACCCTTACCTCTCTGGAAACACCATATATTTT. Encoded protein: CASRGGTDPYLSGNTIYF. The J gene is TRBJ1-3, the V gene TRBV19; 7 bases match TRBD1. The V and J ends lost 6 bases and 0 bases, in that order; junction bases with no gene match: 14. The germline V gene encodes CDR1 LNHDA and CDR2 SQIVND (reference sequence). This CDR3 spans 18 amino acids. The full variable domain, with the rest looked up from reference TRBV19 and TRBJ1-3, is DGGITQSPKYLFRKEGQNVTLSCEQNLNHDAMYWYRQDPGQGLRLIYYSQIVNDFQKGDIAEGYSVSREKKESFPLTVTSAQKNPTAFYLCASRGGTDPYLSGNTIYFGEGSWLTVV.

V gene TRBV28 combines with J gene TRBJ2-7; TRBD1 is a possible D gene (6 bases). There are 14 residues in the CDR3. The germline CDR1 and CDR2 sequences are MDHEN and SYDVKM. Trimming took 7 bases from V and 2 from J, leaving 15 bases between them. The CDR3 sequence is CASTPRTATYEQYF. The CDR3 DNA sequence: TGTGCCAGCACCCCCAGGACAGCAACCTACGAGCAGTACTTC.

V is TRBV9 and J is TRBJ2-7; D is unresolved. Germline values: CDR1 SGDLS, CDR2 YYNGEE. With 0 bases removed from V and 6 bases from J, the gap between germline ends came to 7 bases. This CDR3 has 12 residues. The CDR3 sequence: CASSVAVGEQYF. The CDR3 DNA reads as TGTGCCAGCAGCGTAGCTGTAGGCGAGCAGTACTTC.

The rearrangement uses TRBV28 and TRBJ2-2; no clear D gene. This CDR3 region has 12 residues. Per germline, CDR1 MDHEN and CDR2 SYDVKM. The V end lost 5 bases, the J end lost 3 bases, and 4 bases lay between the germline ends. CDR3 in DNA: TGTGCCAGCAGTCGTGACACCGGGGAGCTGTTTTTT. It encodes CASSRDTGELFF.

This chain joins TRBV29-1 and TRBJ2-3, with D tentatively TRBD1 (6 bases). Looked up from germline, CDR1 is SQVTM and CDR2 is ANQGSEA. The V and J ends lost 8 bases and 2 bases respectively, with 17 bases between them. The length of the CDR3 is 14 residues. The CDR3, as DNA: TGCAGCCTTCGTGAGGCAGGGGTCACAGATACGCAGTATTTT. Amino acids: CSLREAGVTDTQYF.

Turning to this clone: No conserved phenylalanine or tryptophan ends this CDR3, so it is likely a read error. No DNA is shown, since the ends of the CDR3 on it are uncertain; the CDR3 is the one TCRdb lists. This CDR3 reads CASSELLSGLFY. The chain is built from TRBV7-9 and TRBJ1-4. Germline V gene sequence: CDR1 SEHNR, CDR2 FQNEAQ (reference sequence). Both ends counted, the CDR3 spans 12 residues.

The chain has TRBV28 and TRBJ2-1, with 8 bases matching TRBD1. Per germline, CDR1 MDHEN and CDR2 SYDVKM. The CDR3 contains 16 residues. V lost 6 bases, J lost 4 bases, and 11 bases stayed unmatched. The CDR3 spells CASSTPRGLRYNEQFF. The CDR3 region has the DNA TGTGCCAGCAGCACCCCCAGGGGGCTAAGGTACAATGAGCAGTTCTTC.

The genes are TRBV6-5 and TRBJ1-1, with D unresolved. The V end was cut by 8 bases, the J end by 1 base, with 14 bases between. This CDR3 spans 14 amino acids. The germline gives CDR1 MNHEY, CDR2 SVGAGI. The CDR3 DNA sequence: TGTGCCAGCCGCGAATCTTACGGGAACACTGAAGCTTTCTTT. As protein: CASRESYGNTEAFF.

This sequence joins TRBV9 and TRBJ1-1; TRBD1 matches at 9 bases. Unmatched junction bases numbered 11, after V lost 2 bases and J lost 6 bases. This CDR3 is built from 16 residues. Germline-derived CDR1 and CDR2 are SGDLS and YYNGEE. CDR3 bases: TGTGCCAGCAGCGTGGAGGGACAGGGTACCGAGCCTGAAGCTTTCTTT. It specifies CASSVEGQGTEPEAFF.

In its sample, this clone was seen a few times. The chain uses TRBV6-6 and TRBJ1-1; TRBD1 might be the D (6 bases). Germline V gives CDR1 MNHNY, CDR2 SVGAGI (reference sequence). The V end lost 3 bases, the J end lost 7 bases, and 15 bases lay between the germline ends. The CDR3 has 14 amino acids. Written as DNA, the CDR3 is TGTGCCAGCAGTTATCCTGGGACATCAAGTGAAGCTTTCTTT. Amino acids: CASSYPGTSSEAFF.

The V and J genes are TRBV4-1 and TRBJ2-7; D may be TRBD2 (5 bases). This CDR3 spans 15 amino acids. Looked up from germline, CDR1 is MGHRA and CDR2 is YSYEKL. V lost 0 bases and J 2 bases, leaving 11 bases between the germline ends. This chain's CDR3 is CASSQESMRAYEQYF. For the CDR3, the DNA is TGCGCCAGCAGCCAAGAAAGTATGAGGGCCTACGAGCAGTACTTC.